In this sample, the clone carrying this TCR beta chain turned up a few times. This record comes from a study of T-cell reconstitution after alpha-beta-depleted transplantation in children. Unique molecular identifiers were incorporated when the TCRbeta library was constructed. TCRdb called the PCR reads again in MiXCR, with one record for every CDR3 protein. The data show 450,000 to 550,000 distinct CDR3 sequences, around 10% seen once. The CDR3 consists of 11 residues. The V gene end was trimmed by 7 bases and the J gene end by 9 bases; junction bases not matched to a gene: 2. The J gene is TRBJ2-1, the V gene TRBV12-3 or TRBV12-4; 8 nucleotides line up with TRBD2. This clonotype was obtained from a female patient aged 2-10 years who had a stem cell transplant for aplastic anemia, so the T cells may come from the graft donor. Material: PBMCs, mostly from graft donor cells, obtained 180 days after TCRalphabeta/CD19-depleted stem cell transplant. The CDR3 bases are TGTGCCAGCACTCGGGGGGGTGAGCAGTTCTTC. As protein: CASTRGGEQFF.